One and the same sample provided the 22 T cell receptor beta chains below, sequenced in a study of blood T cell repertoires in COVID-19. Some clones are missing from TCRdb's copy, which holds only in-frame ones; the method was immunoSEQ multiplex PCR. This sample has 250,000 to 350,000 clones, with more than 65% found just once. Sequencing was done on a sample of peripheral blood. The source of these receptors is a person aged 65 to 85 with COVID-19, enrolled during active disease.

CDR3 region: CASSQEGPGTGLHF. CDR3 nucleotide sequence: TGTGCCAGCAGCCAAGAGGGTCCCGGGACTGGCCTCCACTTT. V usage is TRBV3-1 (or the pseudogene TRBV3-2) and J usage is TRBJ1-6; weak D call: TRBD1 (5 bases). Per germline, CDR1 LGHDT and CDR2 YNNKEL (reference sequence). The germline V and J ends were trimmed by 0 bases and 15 bases, with 15 bases remaining between them. The CDR3 has 14 amino acids.

The rearrangement uses TRBV11-2 and TRBJ2-5; perhaps TRBD1 as D (5 bases). V was pared by 5 bases and J by 1 base, with 8 bases between. The CDR3 contains 13 residues. The V gene's germline CDR1 is SGHAT and CDR2 FQNNGV. In DNA form, the CDR3 reads TGTGCCAGCAGCCAGACAGTCCAAGAGACCCAGTACTTC. Protein: CASSQTVQETQYF.

The table lists this clone with many counts. The chain recombines TRBV19 with TRBJ1-5, with no clear D. The V gene lost 4 bases and the J gene lost 3 bases, with 7 bases spanning the gap. This CDR3 is built from 13 residues. Germline V gives CDR1 LNHDA, CDR2 SQIVND (reference sequence). The CDR3 protein is CASSRANNQPQHF. CDR3 bases: TGTGCCAGTAGTAGAGCCAACAATCAGCCCCAGCATTTT. Combining the CDR3 with reference TRBV19 and TRBJ1-5 gives the whole variable domain DGGITQSPKYLFRKEGQNVTLSCEQNLNHDAMYWYRQDPGQGLRLIYYSQIVNDFQKGDIAEGYSVSREKKESFPLTVTSAQKNPTAFYLCASSRANNQPQHFGDGTRLSIL.

For the CDR3, the DNA is TGTGCCAGCAGCCGGATCAAGGGGCAGCTAAATCAGCCCCAGCATTTT. It is translated as CASSRIKGQLNQPQHF. This chain uses TRBV2 with TRBJ1-5, with D possibly matching TRBD1 (5 bases). The CDR3 spans 16 residues. The germline V gene has CDR1 SNHLY and CDR2 FYNNEI. V was pared by 6 bases and J by 4 bases, with 19 bases between. The full variable domain, in which reference TRBV2 and TRBJ1-5 provide the parts outside the CDR3, is EPEVTQTPSHQVTQMGQEVILRCVPISNHLYFYWYRQILGQKVEFLVSFYNNEISEKSEIFDDQFSVERPDGSNFTLKIRSTKLEDSAMYFCASSRIKGQLNQPQHFGDGTRLSIL.

J is TRBJ2-7 and V is TRBV6-2 or TRBV6-3, with 7 bases fitting TRBD1. The CDR3 has 15 amino acids. CDR1 is MNHEY and CDR2 is SVGEGT in the germline V gene. The J segment lost 0 bases and the V segment lost 2 bases, leaving 4 bases of the junction unmatched. The CDR3 sequence is CASSYGGQISYEQYF. CDR3 bases: TGTGCCAGCAGTTACGGGGGACAGATCTCCTACGAGCAGTACTTC.

This chain links TRBV18 with TRBJ1-1; D gene uncertain. The CDR3 is made up of 15 amino acids. The germline V gene encodes CDR1 KGHSH and CDR2 LQKENI. The V end lost 4 bases, the J end lost 4 bases, and 16 bases lay between the germline ends. The CDR3 spells CASSLHEGGGTEAFF. CDR3 coding DNA: TGTGCCAGCTCACTCCATGAGGGTGGAGGCACTGAAGCTTTCTTT.

This chain links TRBV6-6 with TRBJ2-2, with a weak D call TRBD1 (6 bases). CDR3 length: 15 amino acids. The germline CDR1 and CDR2 sequences are MNHNY and SVGAGI (reference sequence). V lost 8 bases and J lost 4, with 17 bases in between. In nucleotides, the CDR3 is TGTGCCAGCCAAATGGGGGCTAGCTCCACCGGGGAGCTGTTTTTT. Its translation is CASQMGASSTGELFF.

The chain joins TRBV5-4 to TRBJ2-1; 9 nucleotides match TRBD1. CDR3 length: 15 residues. The V segment lost 4 bases and the J segment 4 bases; nucleotides outside the gene matches: 6. Germline V lookup: CDR1 SGHNT, CDR2 YYREEE (reference sequence). The CDR3 protein is CASSPRDRVYNEQFF. CDR3 nucleotides: TGTGCCAGCAGCCCCCGGGACAGGGTATACAATGAGCAGTTCTTC.

The gene calls are TRBV2 and TRBJ1-5; D perhaps matches TRBD1 (6 bases). The CDR3 has 15 amino acids. Germline V gene lookup returns CDR1 SNHLY and CDR2 FYNNEI. V was pared by 4 bases and J by 0 bases, with 10 bases between. The CDR3 protein is CASSGTANSNQPQHF. CDR3 DNA sequence: TGTGCCAGCAGTGGGACAGCCAATAGCAATCAGCCCCAGCATTTT.

This chain joins TRBV19 and TRBJ1-5; D perhaps matches TRBD1 (6 bases). From germline, CDR1 is LNHDA and CDR2 SQIVND (reference sequence). With 8 bases removed from V and 8 bases from J, the gap between germline ends came to 22 bases. This CDR3 comprises 15 residues. The CDR3 DNA is TGTGCCAGTGACCAGGCGTGGGGGGGCTTTGAGCCCCAGCATTTT. Protein: CASDQAWGGFEPQHF. The full variable domain, with the rest looked up from reference TRBV19 and TRBJ1-5, is DGGITQSPKYLFRKEGQNVTLSCEQNLNHDAMYWYRQDPGQGLRLIYYSQIVNDFQKGDIAEGYSVSREKKESFPLTVTSAQKNPTAFYLCASDQAWGGFEPQHFGDGTRLSIL.

The chain employs TRBV4-3 and TRBJ1-4; unclear D gene. V shed 0 bases and J shed 6 bases, with 11 bases lying between them. The CDR3 consists of 15 residues. Germline values: CDR1 LGHNA, CDR2 YSLEER. The CDR3 DNA reads as TGCGCCAGCAGCCAAGATGGGCAGAACGATGAAAAACTGTTTTTT. Encoded protein: CASSQDGQNDEKLFF.

Only a few counts were recorded for this clone. Within the sample, other DNA sequences also encode this same CDR3. This chain uses TRBV18 with TRBJ2-2; TRBD2 aligns across 12 bases. V shed 5 bases, J shed 0 bases, and the junction held 1 base outside the gene matches. The CDR3 extends over 16 amino acids. Germline V gene lookup returns CDR1 KGHSH and CDR2 LQKENI. In DNA form, the CDR3 reads TGTGCCAGCTCAACTAGCGGGGGGACGAACACCGGGGAGCTGTTTTTT. The encoded protein is CASSTSGGTNTGELFF.

This CDR3 reads CATVGPKSYNEQFF. The CDR3 DNA reads as TGTGCCACCGTGGGGCCCAAATCCTACAATGAGCAGTTCTTC. The chain recombines TRBV19 with TRBJ2-1; D possibly corresponds to TRBD1 (5 bases). CDR3 size: 14 residues. V lost 10 bases and J 1 base, leaving 14 bases between the germline ends. Per the germline V gene, CDR1 is LNHDA and CDR2 is SQIVND (reference sequence).

J is TRBJ1-1 and V is TRBV2; D is unclear. With 7 bases removed from V and 1 base from J, the gap between germline ends came to 13 bases. Germline loops: CDR1 SNHLY, CDR2 FYNNEI. The CDR3 consists of 14 residues. The CDR3 nucleotides read TGTGCCAGCAATGAGCGGCAGAAGAACACTGAAGCTTTCTTT. As protein: CASNERQKNTEAFF.

This chain joins TRBV5-4 and TRBJ2-3; TRBD1 agrees at 9 bases. The trim removed 4 bases at V and 4 bases at J, leaving 4 bases unmatched. Germline CDR1 is SGHNT and CDR2 is YYREEE (reference sequence). The CDR3 is 14 residues long. CDR3 sequence: CASSKGQGSDTQYF. CDR3 nucleotide sequence: TGTGCCAGCAGCAAGGGACAGGGATCAGATACGCAGTATTTT.

The rearrangement joins TRBV19 to TRBJ1-5; D gene uncertain. Looked up from germline, CDR1 is LNHDA and CDR2 is SQIVND (reference sequence). CDR3 size: 12 residues. Trimming stripped 4 bases from V and 4 bases from J, with 5 bases between. The CDR3 here is CASSRANQPQHF. In DNA form, the CDR3 reads TGTGCCAGTAGTAGGGCGAATCAGCCCCAGCATTTT.

The chain combines TRBV7-9 with TRBJ1-1; 8 positions match TRBD1. Germline V CDR1 and CDR2: SEHNR, FQNEAQ (reference sequence). The junction had 10 bases not matched to a gene; V was cut back by 2 bases and J by 5 bases. The CDR3 has 16 residues. CDR3 in amino acids: CASSLRTGTEETEAFF. CDR3 nucleotide sequence: TGTGCCAGCAGCTTAAGGACAGGGACGGAAGAAACTGAAGCTTTCTTT.

The gene calls are TRBV10-3 and TRBJ2-5, with 7 bases identical to TRBD2. With V trimmed by 4 bases and J by 2 bases, 7 bases remained unmatched. This CDR3 has 15 amino acids. Germline V gene data show CDR1 as ENHRY and CDR2 as SYGVKD. DNA of the CDR3: TGTGCCATCAGTGCTAAGCGGGACCTACAAGAGACCCAGTACTTC. It translates to CAISAKRDLQETQYF.

The V call is TRBV9, the J call TRBJ2-1, with TRBD2 identical over 10 bases. V shed 0 bases and J 7 bases; nucleotides not matched to a gene: 7. The CDR3 is 16 residues long. Germline V gene sequence: CDR1 SGDLS, CDR2 YYNGEE. This CDR3 reads CASSVAPGLATNEQFF. CDR3 coding DNA: TGTGCCAGCAGCGTAGCCCCGGGACTAGCGACGAATGAGCAGTTCTTC. Variable domain in full (rest from reference TRBV9 and TRBJ2-1): DSGVTQTPKHLITATGQRVTLRCSPRSGDLSVYWYQQSLDQGLQFLIQYYNGEERAKGNILERFSAQQFPDLHSELNLSSLELGDSALYFCASSVAPGLATNEQFFGPGTRLTVL.

This clone was picked up a small number of times. The V call is TRBV19, the J call TRBJ1-4; unclear D gene. There are 14 residues in the CDR3. Germline V gene data show CDR1 as LNHDA and CDR2 as SQIVND (reference sequence). The ends were cut back, 5 bases at V and 7 bases at J, with 14 bases in the middle. CDR3 sequence reads: CASSVAGGGEKLFF. DNA of the CDR3: TGTGCCAGTAGTGTTGCAGGAGGAGGTGAAAAACTGTTTTTT.

The gene calls are TRBV23-1 and TRBJ1-2; D may be TRBD1 (5 bases). TRBV23-1 is an ORF, and what it does is uncertain. CDR3 length equals 18 residues. Trimming removed 1 base at V and 3 bases at J, with 21 bases between. The CDR3 DNA sequence: TGCGCCAGCAGTCAATTAAAGGGGCCGCATCATGTTTACTATGGCTACACCTTC. As protein: CASSQLKGPHHVYYGYTF.

V usage is TRBV9 and J usage is TRBJ2-2; weak D call: TRBD2 (6 bases). V was clipped by 3 bases and J by 4 bases, with 7 bases between them. Germline-derived CDR1 and CDR2 are SGDLS and YYNGEE. This CDR3 contains 13 residues. For the CDR3, the DNA is TGTGCCAGCAGCGCCGGGGGCACCGGGGAGCTGTTTTTT. This codes for CASSAGGTGELFF.